This T cell receptor (beta chain) was captured by sequencing in a study of cytomegalovirus exposure and HLA in healthy donors. On this clone: No antigen is known for it. Other DNA sequences from this sample encode an identical CDR3 as well.

PCR employed 60 Vbeta and 13 Jbeta primers. Assay: immunoSEQ multiplex PCR; the TCRdb copy retains only in-frame clones and omits some. The sample records around 140,000 clones, about three quarters being singletons. Findings of the study overall: The investigators catalogued under 200 TCR beta chains as cytomegalovirus-associated.

CDR1 and CDR2 (germline): SGHNT, YENEEA. V lost 1 base to trimming and J lost 0 bases, with 8 bases between them. This CDR3 region has 15 residues. The sequenced material came from PBMCs. The gene calls are TRBV11-3 and TRBJ2-3; D is perhaps TRBD2 (5 bases). The sequence came from a man aged 45-65 years in good health and CMV-seropositive. The DNA for the CDR3 is TGTGCCAGCAGCTTAGGAGGCGGGAGCACAGATACGCAGTATTTT. It translates to CASSLGGGSTDTQYF.